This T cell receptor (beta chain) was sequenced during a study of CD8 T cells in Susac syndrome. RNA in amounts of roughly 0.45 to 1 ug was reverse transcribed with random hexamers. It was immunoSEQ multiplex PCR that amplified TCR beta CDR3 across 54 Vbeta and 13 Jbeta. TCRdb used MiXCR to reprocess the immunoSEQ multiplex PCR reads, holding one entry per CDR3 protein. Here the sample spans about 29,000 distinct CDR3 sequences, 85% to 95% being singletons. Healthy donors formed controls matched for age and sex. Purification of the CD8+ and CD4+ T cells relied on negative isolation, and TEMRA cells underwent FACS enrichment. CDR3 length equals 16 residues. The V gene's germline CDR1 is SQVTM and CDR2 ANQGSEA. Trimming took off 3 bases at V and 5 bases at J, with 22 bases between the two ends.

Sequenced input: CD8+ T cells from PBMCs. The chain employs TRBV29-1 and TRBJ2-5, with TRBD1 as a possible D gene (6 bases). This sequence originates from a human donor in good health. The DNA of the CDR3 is TGCAGCGTTGAGGGGGCAGTTGGGGATTGGTTGGAGACCCAGTACTTC. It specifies CSVEGAVGDWLETQYF.